This TCR beta chain was captured in a study of blood T cell repertoires in COVID-19. Study-wide background: The United States, Italy and Spain were the sources of the acute and convalescent COVID-19 samples.

V lost 6 bases to trimming and J lost 8 bases; unmatched junction nucleotides: 6. This CDR3 has 13 amino acids. CDR1 and CDR2 (germline): SGHRS, YFSETQ. Assay used: immunoSEQ multiplex PCR; TCRdb lists only in-frame clones, some missing. In the table there are approximately 300,000 clones, roughly 89% of which are singletons. Cohort 3 recovery required two negative PCRs, clearance, or symptom resolution. The receptor was derived from a man aged 55 to 70 who had recovered from COVID-19. The gene calls are TRBV5-1 and TRBJ1-2; 11 bases line up with TRBD1. The material sequenced was PBMCs or T cells enriched from blood (not recorded which). The CDR3 DNA is TGCGCCAGCAACAAGGGACAGGGGGGCGGCTACACCTTC. It encodes CASNKGQGGGYTF. The complete variable domain, with remaining parts taken from reference TRBV5-1 and TRBJ1-2, reads KAGVTQTPRYLIKTRGQQVTLSCSPISGHRSVSWYQQTPGQGLQFLFEYFSETQRNKGNFPGRFSGRQFSNSRSEMNVSTLELGDSALYLCASNKGQGGGYTFGSGTRLTVV.